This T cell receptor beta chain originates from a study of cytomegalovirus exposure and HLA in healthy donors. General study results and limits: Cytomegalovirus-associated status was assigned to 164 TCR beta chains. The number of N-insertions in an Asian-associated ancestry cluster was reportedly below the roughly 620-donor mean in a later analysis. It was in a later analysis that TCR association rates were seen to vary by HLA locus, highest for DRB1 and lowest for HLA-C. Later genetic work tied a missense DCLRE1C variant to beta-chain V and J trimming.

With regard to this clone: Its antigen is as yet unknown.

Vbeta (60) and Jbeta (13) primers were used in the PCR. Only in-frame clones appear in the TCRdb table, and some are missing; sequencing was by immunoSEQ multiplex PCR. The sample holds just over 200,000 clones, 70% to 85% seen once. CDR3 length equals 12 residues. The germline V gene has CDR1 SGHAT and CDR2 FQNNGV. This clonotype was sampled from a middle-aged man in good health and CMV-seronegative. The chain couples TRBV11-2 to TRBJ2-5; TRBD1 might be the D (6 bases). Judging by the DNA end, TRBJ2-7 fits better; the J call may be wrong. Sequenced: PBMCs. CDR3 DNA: TGTGCCAGCACGTTACAGGGCTACGAGCAGTACTTC. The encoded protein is CASTLQGYEQYF.